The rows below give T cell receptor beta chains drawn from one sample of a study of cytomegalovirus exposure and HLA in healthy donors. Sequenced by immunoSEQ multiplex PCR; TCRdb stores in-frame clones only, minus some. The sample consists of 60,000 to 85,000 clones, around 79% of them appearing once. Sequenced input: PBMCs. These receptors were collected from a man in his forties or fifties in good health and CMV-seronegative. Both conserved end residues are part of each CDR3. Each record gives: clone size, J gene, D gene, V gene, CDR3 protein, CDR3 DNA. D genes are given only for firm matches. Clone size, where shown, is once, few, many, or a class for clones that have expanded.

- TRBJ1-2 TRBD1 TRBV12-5 CASGGDRANYGYTF TGTGCTAGTGGTGGGGACAGGGCCAACTATGGCTACACCTTC
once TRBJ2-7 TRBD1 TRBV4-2 CASSQAGQGYEQYF TGTGCCAGCAGCCAAGCGGGACAGGGCTACGAGCAGTACTTC
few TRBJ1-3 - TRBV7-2 CASSRNRGSDSGNTIYF TGTGCCAGCAGCCGGAATAGAGGTTCAGACTCTGGAAACACCATATATTTT
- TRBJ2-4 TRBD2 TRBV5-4 CASSLGTSGLAKNSQYF TGTGCCAGCAGCTTGGGGACTAGCGGTCTAGCCAAAAACAGTCAGTACTTC
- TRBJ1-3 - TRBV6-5 CASSYSSAGSGNTIYF TGTGCCAGCAGTTACTCGTCGGCGGGGTCTGGAAACACCATATATTTT
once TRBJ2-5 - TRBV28 CASRDAGETQYF TGTGCCAGCAGGGACGCGGGGGAGACCCAGTACTTC
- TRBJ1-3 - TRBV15 CATSLQGGNTIYF TGTGCCACCAGCTTACAGGGAGGAAACACCATATATTTT
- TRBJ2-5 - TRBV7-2 CASSLRRVSETQYF TGTGCCAGCAGCTTAAGGAGGGTATCGGAGACCCAGTACTTC
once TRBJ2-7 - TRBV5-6 CASSLSSASYEQYF TGTGCCAGCAGCTTGTCTAGCGCCTCCTACGAGCAGTACTTC
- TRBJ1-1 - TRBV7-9 CASSRTGGKTEAFF TGTGCCAGCAGTCGAACGGGGGGGAAGACTGAAGCTTTCTTT
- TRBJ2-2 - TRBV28 CASSGTATEELFF TGTGCCAGCAGTGGGACTGCTACCGAGGAGCTGTTTTTT
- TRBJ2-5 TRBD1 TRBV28 CASSLRQGQETQYF TGTGCCAGCAGTCTTAGACAGGGGCAAGAGACCCAGTACTTC
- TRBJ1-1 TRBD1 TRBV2 CASRMTGAGTEAFF TGTGCCAGCAGGATGACAGGGGCAGGCACTGAAGCTTTCTTT
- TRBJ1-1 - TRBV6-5 CASSPGLPNTEAFF TGTGCCAGCAGCCCGGGACTTCCGAACACTGAAGCTTTCTTT
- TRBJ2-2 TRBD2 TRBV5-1 CASSLTTSGRATGELFF TGCGCCAGCAGCCTCACGACTAGCGGGAGGGCCACCGGGGAGCTGTTTTTT
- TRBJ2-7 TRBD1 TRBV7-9 CSSNQQGAAYEQYF TGTTCCAGCAACCAACAGGGGGCGGCCTACGAGCAGTACTTC
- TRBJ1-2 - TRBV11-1 CASSPKLASLYGYTF TGTGCCAGCAGCCCAAAGCTCGCGTCCCTCTATGGCTACACCTTC
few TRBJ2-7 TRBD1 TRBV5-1 CASRPGQGSEQYF TGCGCCAGCAGACCGGGACAGGGTTCCGAGCAGTACTTC
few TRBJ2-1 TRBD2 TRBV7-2 CASSSEASGHNEQFF TGTGCCAGCAGCTCGGAGGCTAGCGGACACAATGAGCAGTTCTTC
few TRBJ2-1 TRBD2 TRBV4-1 CASSAGSGRALNEQFF TGCGCCAGCAGCGCTGGTAGCGGGAGGGCACTAAATGAGCAGTTCTTC
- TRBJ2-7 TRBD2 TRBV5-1 CASSSGLAGGEQYF TGCGCCAGCAGCTCGGGACTAGCGGGAGGGGAGCAGTACTTC